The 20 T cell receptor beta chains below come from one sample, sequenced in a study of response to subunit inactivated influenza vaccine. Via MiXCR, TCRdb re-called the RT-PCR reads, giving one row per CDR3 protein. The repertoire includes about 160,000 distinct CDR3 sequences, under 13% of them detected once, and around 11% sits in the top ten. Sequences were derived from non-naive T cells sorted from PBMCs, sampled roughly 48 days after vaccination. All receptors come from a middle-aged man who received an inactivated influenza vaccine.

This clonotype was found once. This CDR3 is CALRSGSGGTYSSTDTQYF. Here the CDR3 DNA reads TGTGCCCTCAGGTCGGGTAGCGGGGGGACCTATTCGAGCACAGATACGCAGTATTTT. This chain joins TRBV2 and TRBJ2-3; 10 bases are shared with TRBD2. The CDR3 has 19 residues. Germline trimming cut 11 bases from V and 0 bases from J; bases unmatched to any gene: 20. Per germline, CDR1 SNHLY and CDR2 FYNNEI.

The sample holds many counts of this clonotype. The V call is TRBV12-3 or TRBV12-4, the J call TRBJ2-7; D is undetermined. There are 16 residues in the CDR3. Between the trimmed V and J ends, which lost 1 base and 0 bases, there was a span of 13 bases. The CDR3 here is CASSLDRTESSYEQYF. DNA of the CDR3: TGTGCCAGCAGTTTAGATCGGACGGAAAGCTCCTACGAGCAGTACTTC.

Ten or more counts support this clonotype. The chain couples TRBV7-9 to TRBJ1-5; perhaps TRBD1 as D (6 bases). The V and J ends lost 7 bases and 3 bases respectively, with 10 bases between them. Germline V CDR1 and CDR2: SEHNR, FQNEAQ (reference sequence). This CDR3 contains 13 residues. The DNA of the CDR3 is TGTGCCAGCACGCAGGGGTACAATCAGCCCCAGCATTTT. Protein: CASTQGYNQPQHF.

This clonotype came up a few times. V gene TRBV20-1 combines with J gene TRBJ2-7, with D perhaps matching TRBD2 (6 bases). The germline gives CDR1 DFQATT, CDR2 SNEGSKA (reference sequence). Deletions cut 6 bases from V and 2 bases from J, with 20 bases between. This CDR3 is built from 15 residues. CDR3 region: CSARSWLAPTYEQYF. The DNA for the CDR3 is TGCAGTGCCCGATCGTGGCTAGCGCCTACCTACGAGCAGTACTTC.

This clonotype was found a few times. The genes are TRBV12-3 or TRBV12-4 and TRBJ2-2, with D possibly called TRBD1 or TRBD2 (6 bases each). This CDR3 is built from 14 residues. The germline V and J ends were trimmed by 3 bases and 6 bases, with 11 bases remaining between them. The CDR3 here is CASSFLGGPGELFF. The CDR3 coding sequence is TGTGCCAGCAGTTTTTTGGGGGGCCCCGGGGAGCTGTTTTTT.

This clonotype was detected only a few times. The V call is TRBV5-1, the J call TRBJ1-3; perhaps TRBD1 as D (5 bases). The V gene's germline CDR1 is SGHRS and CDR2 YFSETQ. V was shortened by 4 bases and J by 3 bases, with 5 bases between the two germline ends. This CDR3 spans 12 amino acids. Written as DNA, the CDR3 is TGCGCCAGCAGCGGGGGTGGAAACACCATATATTTT. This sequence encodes CASSGGGNTIYF.

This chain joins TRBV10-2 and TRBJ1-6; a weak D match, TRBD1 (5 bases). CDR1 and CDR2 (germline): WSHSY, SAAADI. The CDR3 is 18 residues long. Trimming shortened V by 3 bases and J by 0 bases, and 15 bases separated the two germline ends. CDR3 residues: CASSDQLGLSSYNSPLHF. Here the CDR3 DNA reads TGCGCCAGCAGTGACCAATTGGGGCTGAGCTCCTATAATTCACCCCTCCACTTT.

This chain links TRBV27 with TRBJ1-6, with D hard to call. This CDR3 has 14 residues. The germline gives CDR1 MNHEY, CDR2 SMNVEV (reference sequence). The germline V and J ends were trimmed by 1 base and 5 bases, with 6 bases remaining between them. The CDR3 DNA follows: TGTGCCAGCAGTTTATTTAGCCATAATTCACCCCTCCACTTT. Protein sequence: CASSLFSHNSPLHF.

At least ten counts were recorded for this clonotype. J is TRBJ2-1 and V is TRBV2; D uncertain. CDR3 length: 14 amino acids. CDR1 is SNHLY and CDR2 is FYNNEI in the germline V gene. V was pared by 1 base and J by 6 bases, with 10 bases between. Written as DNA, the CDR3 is TGTGCCAGCAGTGAAGAGAGGACGTCCAATGAGCAGTTCTTC. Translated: CASSEERTSNEQFF.

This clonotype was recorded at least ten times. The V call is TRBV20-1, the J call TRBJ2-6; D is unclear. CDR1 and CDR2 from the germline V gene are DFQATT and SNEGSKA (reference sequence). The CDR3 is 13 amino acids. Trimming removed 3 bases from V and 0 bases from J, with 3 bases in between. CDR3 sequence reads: CSARASGANVLTF. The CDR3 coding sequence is TGCAGTGCTAGGGCCTCTGGGGCCAACGTCCTGACTTTC.

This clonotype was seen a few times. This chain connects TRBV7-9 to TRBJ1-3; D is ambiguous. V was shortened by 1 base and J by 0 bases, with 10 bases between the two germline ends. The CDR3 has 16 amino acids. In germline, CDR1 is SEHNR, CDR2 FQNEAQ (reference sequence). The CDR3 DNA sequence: TGTGCCAGCAGCTTAGGTGTCAGGCCCTCTGGAAACACCATATATTTT. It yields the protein CASSLGVRPSGNTIYF.

The CDR3 loop is CASSPFGLHTDTQYF. The CDR3 nucleotides are TGCGCCAGCAGCCCCTTCGGATTACACACAGATACGCAGTATTTT. The V call is TRBV5-1, the J call TRBJ2-3; no reliable D call. Per germline, CDR1 SGHRS and CDR2 YFSETQ. Trimming stripped 4 bases from V and 2 bases from J, with 14 bases between. This CDR3 has 15 amino acids.

This CDR3 is CASSLPRRDRNHTEAFF. CDR3 in DNA: TGTGCCAGCAGCTTACCTCGCAGGGACAGGAATCACACTGAAGCTTTCTTT. The rearrangement links TRBV7-2 to TRBJ1-1; 8 positions agree with TRBD1. The CDR3 sequence is 17 residues long. Germline V gene lookup returns CDR1 SGHTA and CDR2 FQGNSA. Trimming cost V 2 bases and J 3 bases; bases outside gene matches: 11. Full variable domain (missing parts from reference TRBV7-2 and TRBJ1-1): GAGVSQSPSNKVTEKGKDVELRCDPISGHTALYWYRQSLGQGLEFLIYFQGNSAPDKSGLPSDRFSAERTGGSVSTLTIQRTQQEDSAVYLCASSLPRRDRNHTEAFFGQGTRLTVV.

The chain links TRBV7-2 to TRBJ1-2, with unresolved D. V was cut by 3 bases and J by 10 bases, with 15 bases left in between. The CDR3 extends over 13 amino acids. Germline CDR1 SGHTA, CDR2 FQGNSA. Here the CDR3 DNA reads TGTGCCAGCAGCTTTGGTGTGGGCCAGTTCTACACCTTC. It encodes CASSFGVGQFYTF.

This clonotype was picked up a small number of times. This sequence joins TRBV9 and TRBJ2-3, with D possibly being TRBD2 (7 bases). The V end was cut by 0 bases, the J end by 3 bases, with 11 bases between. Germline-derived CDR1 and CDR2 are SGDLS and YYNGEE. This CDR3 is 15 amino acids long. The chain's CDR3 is CASSVAGGLTDTQYF. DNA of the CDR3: TGTGCCAGCAGCGTAGCGGGGGGCCTGACAGATACGCAGTATTTT.

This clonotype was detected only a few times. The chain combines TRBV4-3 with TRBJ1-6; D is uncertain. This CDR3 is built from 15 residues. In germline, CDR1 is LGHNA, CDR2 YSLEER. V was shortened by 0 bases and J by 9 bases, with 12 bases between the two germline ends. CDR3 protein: CASSQDPRLSSPLHF. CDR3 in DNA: TGCGCCAGCAGCCAAGATCCCAGGCTGAGTTCACCCCTCCACTTT.

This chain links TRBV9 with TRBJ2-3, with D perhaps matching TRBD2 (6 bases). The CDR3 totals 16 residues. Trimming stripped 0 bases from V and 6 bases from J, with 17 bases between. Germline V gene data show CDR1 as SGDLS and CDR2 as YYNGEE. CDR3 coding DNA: TGTGCCAGCAGCGTAGCCGGGGGATCCCTAACCGATACGCAGTATTTT. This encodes CASSVAGGSLTDTQYF. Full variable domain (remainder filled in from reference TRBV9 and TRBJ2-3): DSGVTQTPKHLITATGQRVTLRCSPRSGDLSVYWYQQSLDQGLQFLIQYYNGEERAKGNILERFSAQQFPDLHSELNLSSLELGDSALYFCASSVAGGSLTDTQYFGPGTRLTVL.

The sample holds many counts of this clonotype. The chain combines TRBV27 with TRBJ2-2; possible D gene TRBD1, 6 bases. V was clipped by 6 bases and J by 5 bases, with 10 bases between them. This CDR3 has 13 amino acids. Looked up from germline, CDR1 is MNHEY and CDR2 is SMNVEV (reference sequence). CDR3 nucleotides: TGTGCCAGCAGCTTCGACAGGACCGGGGAGCTGTTTTTT. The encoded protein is CASSFDRTGELFF.

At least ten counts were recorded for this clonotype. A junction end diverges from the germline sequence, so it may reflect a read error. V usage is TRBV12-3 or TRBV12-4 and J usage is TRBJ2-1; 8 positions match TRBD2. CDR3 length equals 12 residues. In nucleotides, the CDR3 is TGTGCCAGCAGTCTAGCGGGTTATGAGCAGTTCTTC. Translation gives CASSLAGYEQFF.

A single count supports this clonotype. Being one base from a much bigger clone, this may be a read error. Here the CDR3 DNA reads TGTGCCAGGACCGGGACAGGGGTTTATGGCTACACCTTC. This translates into CARTGTGVYGYTF. The chain links TRBV5-4 to TRBJ1-2, with 10 bases matching TRBD1. V lost 8 bases to trimming and J lost 5 bases; unmatched junction nucleotides: 6. Germline V gene data show CDR1 as SGHNT and CDR2 as YYREEE (reference sequence). The CDR3 runs to 13 residues.